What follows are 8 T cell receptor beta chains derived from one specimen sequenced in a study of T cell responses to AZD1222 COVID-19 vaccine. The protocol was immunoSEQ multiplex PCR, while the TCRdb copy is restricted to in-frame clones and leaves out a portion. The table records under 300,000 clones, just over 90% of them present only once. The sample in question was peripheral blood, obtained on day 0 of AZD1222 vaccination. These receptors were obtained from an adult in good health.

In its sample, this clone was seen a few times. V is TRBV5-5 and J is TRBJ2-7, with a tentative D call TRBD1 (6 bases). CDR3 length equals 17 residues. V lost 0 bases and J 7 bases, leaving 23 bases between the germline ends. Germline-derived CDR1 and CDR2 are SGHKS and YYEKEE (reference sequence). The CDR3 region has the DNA TGTGCCAGCAGCTTGGACCCCGCAGGACTTCAAACAGGGGAGCAGTACTTC. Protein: CASSLDPAGLQTGEQYF.

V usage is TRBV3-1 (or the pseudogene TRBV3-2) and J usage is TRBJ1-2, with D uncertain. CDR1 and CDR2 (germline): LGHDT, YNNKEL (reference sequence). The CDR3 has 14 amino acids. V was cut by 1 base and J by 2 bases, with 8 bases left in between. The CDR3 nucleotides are TGTGCCAGCAGCCAAGGGCAAGAGAACTATGGCTACACCTTC. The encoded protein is CASSQGQENYGYTF.

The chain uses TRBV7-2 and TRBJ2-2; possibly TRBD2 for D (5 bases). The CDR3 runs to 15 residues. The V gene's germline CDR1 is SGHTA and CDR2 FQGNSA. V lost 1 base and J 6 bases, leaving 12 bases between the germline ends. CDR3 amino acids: CASSLVPRGAGELFF. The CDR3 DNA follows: TGTGCCAGCAGCTTAGTTCCTCGGGGAGCCGGGGAGCTGTTTTTT.

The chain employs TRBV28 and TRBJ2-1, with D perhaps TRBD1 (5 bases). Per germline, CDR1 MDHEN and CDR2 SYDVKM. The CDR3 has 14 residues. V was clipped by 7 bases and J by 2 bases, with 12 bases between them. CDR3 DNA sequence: TGTGCCAGCACCATCGACAGAGCCTACAATGAGCAGTTCTTC. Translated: CASTIDRAYNEQFF.

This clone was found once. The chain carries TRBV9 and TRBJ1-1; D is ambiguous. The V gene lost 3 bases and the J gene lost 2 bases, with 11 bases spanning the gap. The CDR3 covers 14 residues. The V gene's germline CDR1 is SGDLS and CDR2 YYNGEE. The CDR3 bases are TGTGCCAGCAGCGCTTTGACGGGAAACACTGAAGCTTTCTTT. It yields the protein CASSALTGNTEAFF.

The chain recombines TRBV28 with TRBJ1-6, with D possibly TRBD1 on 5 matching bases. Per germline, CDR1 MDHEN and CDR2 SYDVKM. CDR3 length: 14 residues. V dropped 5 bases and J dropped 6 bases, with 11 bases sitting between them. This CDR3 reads CASSAPGLNSPLHF. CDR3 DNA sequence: TGTGCCAGCAGTGCGCCGGGACTTAATTCACCCCTCCACTTT.

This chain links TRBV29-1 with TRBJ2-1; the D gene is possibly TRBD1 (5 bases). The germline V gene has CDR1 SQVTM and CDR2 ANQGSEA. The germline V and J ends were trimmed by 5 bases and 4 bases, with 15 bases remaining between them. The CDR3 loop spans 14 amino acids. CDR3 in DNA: TGCAGCGTTCCTGACAGCTTGGGGTACAATGAGCAGTTCTTC. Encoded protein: CSVPDSLGYNEQFF.

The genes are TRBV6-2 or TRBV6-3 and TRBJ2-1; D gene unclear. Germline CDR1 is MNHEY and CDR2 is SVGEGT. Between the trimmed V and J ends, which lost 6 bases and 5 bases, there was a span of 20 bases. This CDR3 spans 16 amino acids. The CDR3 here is CASSDLRRRANNEQFF. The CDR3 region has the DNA TGTGCCAGCAGCGACCTAAGACGGAGAGCTAACAATGAGCAGTTCTTC.